This T cell receptor (beta chain) comes out of a study of blood T cell repertoires in COVID-19. Study summary: The study drew acute and convalescent COVID-19 samples from the United States, Italy and Spain. Sample material is recorded as cDNA or gDNA derived from T cells, B-cell-depleted T cells, or PBMCs.

Seattle patient enrollment occurred during active infection, with longitudinal follow-up thereafter. The CDR3 is made up of 14 amino acids. CDR1 is MNHNY, CDR2 SVGAGI, per germline (reference sequence). V lost 7 bases and J lost 0, with 13 bases in between. A few counts support this clone. Libraries were prepared by immunoSEQ multiplex PCR; TCRdb keeps only in-frame clonotypes and omits some of them. Here the sample spans roughly 290,000 clones, around 85% being singletons. The sample comprised peripheral blood. The V gene is TRBV6-6, the J gene TRBJ2-7, with a tentative D call TRBD2 (6 bases). The clonotype originates from a human donor with COVID-19, enrolled during active disease. The donor label of this sample is uncertain. This CDR3 reads CASINGGPSYEQYF. The DNA of the CDR3 is TGTGCCAGCATTAATGGAGGGCCCTCCTACGAGCAGTACTTC.